Shown below are 6 T cell receptor beta chains from a single sample sequenced in a study of cytotoxic CD8 clonotypes in ibrutinib-treated CLL. The repertoire was sequenced with immunoSEQ multiplex PCR; TCRdb's copy has only in-frame clones and lacks some. This table holds 120,000 to 150,000 clones, about 80% found once. Sample: PBMCs, taken after 12 months of ibrutinib treatment. The receptors were gathered from a human donor with chronic lymphocytic leukemia.

The chain recombines TRBV28 with TRBJ1-2, with D possibly TRBD1 on 6 matching bases. Per the germline V gene, CDR1 is MDHEN and CDR2 is SYDVKM. There are 14 residues in the CDR3. The V gene lost 7 bases and the J gene lost 5 bases, with 17 bases spanning the gap. The CDR3 sequence is CASNPPSGAYGYTF. CDR3 bases: TGTGCCAGCAACCCCCCGTCGGGGGCTTATGGCTACACCTTC.

J is TRBJ2-2 and V is TRBV6-1; maybe TRBD2 (5 bases). V was clipped by 4 bases and J by 6 bases, with 21 bases between them. CDR3 length: 17 amino acids. From germline, CDR1 is MNHNS and CDR2 SASEGT. CDR3 amino acids: CASSGEFVANVAGELFF. In DNA form, the CDR3 reads TGTGCCAGCAGTGGGGAGTTCGTAGCGAATGTGGCCGGGGAGCTGTTTTTT.

This chain links TRBV28 with TRBJ1-1; D remains unclear. Trimming cost V 5 bases and J 0 bases, with 7 bases left between them. The CDR3 totals 13 residues. Germline V CDR1 and CDR2: MDHEN, SYDVKM. CDR3 residues: CASSPGMNTEAFF. In DNA form, the CDR3 reads TGTGCCAGCAGTCCCGGGATGAACACTGAAGCTTTCTTT.

The chain carries TRBV18 and TRBJ2-1, with D maybe TRBD1 (5 bases). Trimming stripped 2 bases from V and 2 bases from J, with 10 bases between. The CDR3 runs 15 residues. Germline lookup yields CDR1 KGHSH and CDR2 LQKENI. Written as DNA, the CDR3 is TGTGCCAGCTCACCAGGGGCCGCTGCCTACAATGAGCAGTTCTTC. This sequence encodes CASSPGAAAYNEQFF.

The J gene is TRBJ1-5, the V gene TRBV18, with unresolved D. The V end lost 1 base, the J end lost 3 bases, and 10 bases lay between the germline ends. Germline-derived CDR1 and CDR2 are KGHSH and LQKENI. CDR3 length equals 15 residues. CDR3 protein: CASSPQAVSNQPQHF. Here the CDR3 DNA reads TGTGCCAGCTCACCACAGGCTGTTTCCAATCAGCCCCAGCATTTT.

The chain carries TRBV4-2 and TRBJ2-7; D possibly uses TRBD1 or TRBD2 (5 bases each). V was trimmed by 1 base and J by 0 bases, leaving 10 bases between them. From germline, CDR1 is LGHNA and CDR2 YNFKEQ. There are 15 residues in the CDR3. As DNA, the CDR3 is TGTGCCAGCAGCCAAGGAGGGGACGGCTCCTACGAGCAGTACTTC. It specifies CASSQGGDGSYEQYF.